This record covers a single TCR beta chain. The entry originates in a study of CD8 T cells in Susac syndrome. There are 19 residues in the CDR3. CDR1 is SGHRS and CDR2 is YFSETQ in the germline V gene. V trimming: 4 bases; J trimming: 5 bases; junction bases outside the gene matches: 13. The authors reverse transcribed roughly 0.5 to 1 ug RNA with random hexamers. Each CDR3 protein gets one entry after TCRdb re-called the immunoSEQ multiplex PCR reads with MiXCR. This table has 300,000 or so distinct CDR3 sequences, about 92% appearing once. The patients serving as multiple sclerosis controls were treatment-naive. They had stable or active relapsing-remitting disease and fulfilled revised McDonald criteria. Purification of the CD8+ and CD4+ T cells relied on negative isolation, and TEMRA cells underwent FACS enrichment.

This chain uses TRBV5-1 with TRBJ2-2; 14 bases are shared with TRBD2. Sequencing was done on a sample of CD4+ T cells from PBMCs. This TCR was recovered from a human donor with multiple sclerosis. The CDR3 region is CASSQHGLAGGPRTGELFF. The CDR3 DNA follows: TGCGCCAGCAGCCAGCACGGACTAGCGGGGGGCCCGAGGACCGGGGAGCTGTTTTTT. The full variable domain, its missing parts supplied by reference TRBV5-1 and TRBJ2-2, is KAGVTQTPRYLIKTRGQQVTLSCSPISGHRSVSWYQQTPGQGLQFLFEYFSETQRNKGNFPGRFSGRQFSNSRSEMNVSTLELGDSALYLCASSQHGLAGGPRTGELFFGEGSRLTVL.